This T cell receptor beta chain was sequenced during a study of cytomegalovirus exposure and HLA in healthy donors. Germline values: CDR1 KGHSH, CDR2 LQKENI. V lost 5 bases, J lost 11 bases, and 21 bases lay in between. This CDR3 is 14 amino acids long. PCR primers comprised 60 Vbeta and 13 Jbeta primers. Libraries were prepared by immunoSEQ multiplex PCR; TCRdb keeps only in-frame clonotypes and omits some of them. The repertoire holds around 200,000 clones, with around three quarters as singletons. Overall study results and limits: Of the V segments, some could not be distinguished, including TRBV6-2 and TRBV6-3, and were excluded. Both high specificity and high sensitivity reportedly marked the classifier's diagnosis of cytomegalovirus status.

Notes on this clone: Its specificity is not known.

The sequence derives from a woman aged 45-65 years in good health and CMV-seronegative. The J gene is TRBJ1-1, the V gene TRBV18; perhaps TRBD1 as D (6 bases). The source material was PBMCs. The CDR3 loop is CASSDNRDTTRAFF. The CDR3 region has the DNA TGTGCCAGCTCAGACAACCGGGACACTACTCGGGCTTTCTTT.